This T cell receptor (beta chain) was observed in a study of beta chain features in type 1 diabetes. Study details: When patients were set against healthy donors, age, gender and cell yields were similar.

Every isolated RNA sample was fully reverse transcribed, so sequencing captured expressed TCRB transcripts. Profiled with immunoSEQ multiplex PCR; TCRdb holds only in-frame clones, not every one. The table shows hundreds of thousands of clones, with over 12% occurring only once. From germline, CDR1 is MDHEN and CDR2 SYDVKM. CDR3 length: 15 amino acids. Trimming removed 4 bases from V and 5 bases from J; junction bases left unmatched: 8. Findings and limits, study-wide: The influence of HLA type on TCRB rearrangement stayed undetermined. Shortening that was moderate but significant affected the TCRB CDR3s of Type 1 diabetes patients in all four CD4+ subsets.

Details on this clone: Its antigen is unidentified.

The chain carries TRBV28 and TRBJ2-5; 9 bases map to TRBD2. The sample was naive CD4+ T cells from blood. The source is a young man with type 1 diabetes. The CDR3 DNA reads TGTGCCAGCAGTTCAGCAGCGGGGGGAAAGGAGACCCAGTACTTC. This sequence encodes CASSSAAGGKETQYF.